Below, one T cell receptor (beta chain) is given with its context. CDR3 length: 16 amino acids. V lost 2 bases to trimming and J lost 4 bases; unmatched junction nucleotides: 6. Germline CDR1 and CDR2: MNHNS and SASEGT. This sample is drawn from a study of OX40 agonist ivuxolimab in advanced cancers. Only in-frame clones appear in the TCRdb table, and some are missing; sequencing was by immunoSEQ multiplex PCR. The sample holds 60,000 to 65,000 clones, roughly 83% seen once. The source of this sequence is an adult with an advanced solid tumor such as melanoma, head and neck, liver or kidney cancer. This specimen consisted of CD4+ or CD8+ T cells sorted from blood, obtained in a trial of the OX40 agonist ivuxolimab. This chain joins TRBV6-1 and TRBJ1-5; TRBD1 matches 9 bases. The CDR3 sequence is CASSEKWTGVNQPQHF. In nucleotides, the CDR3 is TGTGCCAGCAGTGAAAAATGGACAGGGGTTAATCAGCCCCAGCATTTT.